The 18 T cell receptor beta chains below all came from one sample that was sequenced in a study of tumor-infiltrating lymphocytes in primary liver carcinoma. With 500 to 650 ng total RNA as template and a constant-region primer, TCR beta cDNA was made. Three-round nested multiplex PCR performed with slightly modified ARM-PCR produced the TCR beta libraries. Two initial PCR rounds of around 9 cycles each paired TRBV1-TRBV30 forward primers with a C-beta reverse primer. One entry per CDR3 protein results from TCRdb running MiXCR on the multiplex PCR reads. Among roughly 20,000 distinct CDR3 sequences listed, approximately 70% were seen once. Unsorted bulk tissue, about 19-30 mg of it, served as the source for co-extraction of RNA and DNA. Sequenced: liver tumor tissue from sampling region 1. The subset here: tumor region T1, superior pole. The receptors were gathered from a man in his forties with primary liver carcinoma and hepatitis B virus infection.

This rearrangement joins TRBV11-2 to TRBJ2-1; 8 bases align to TRBD1. V lost 6 bases, J lost 8 bases, and 3 bases stayed unmatched. The CDR3 runs 12 residues. The V gene's germline CDR1 is SGHAT and CDR2 FQNNGV. CDR3 in amino acids: CASSQGAHEQFF. For the CDR3, the DNA is TGTGCCAGCAGTCAGGGGGCGCATGAGCAGTTCTTC.

A note on this clonotype: Its ends do not fully match the called genes, so a read error is possible. The chain couples TRBV11-2 to TRBJ2-5; the D gene is possibly TRBD2 (5 bases). The CDR3 contains 18 residues. CDR1 SGHAT and CDR2 FQNNGV come from the germline V gene. Written as DNA, the CDR3 is TGTGTCAGCAGCTTAGTGAGGCTAGCCCTGGGAAAAAAAGAGACCCAGTACTTT. Protein sequence: CVSSLVRLALGKKETQYF.

In regard to this clonotype: No DNA is shown, since the ends of the CDR3 on it are uncertain; the CDR3 is the one TCRdb lists. This chain connects TRBV4-1 to TRBJ2-3. The V gene's germline CDR1 is MGHRA and CDR2 YSYEKL. The CDR3 has 18 amino acids, counting both end residues. The CDR3 region is CASSQGFCSATSTDTQYF.

In this sample, this clonotype turned up a few times. One end of the junction does not line up with germline, which may come from a read error. The rearrangement uses TRBV6-2 or TRBV6-3 and TRBJ2-1; TRBD2 matches at 9 bases. In germline, CDR1 is MNHEY, CDR2 SVGEGT. This CDR3 is built from 17 residues. The CDR3 nucleotides are TGTGCCTGCACGGGTGTGCGGGAGGGCCTAAGGGGAAATGAGCAATTCTTC. Its protein product is CACTGVREGLRGNEQFF.

With respect to this clonotype: The conserved final phenylalanine or tryptophan is absent from the CDR3, which likely points to a read error. The genes are TRBV5-5 and TRBJ2-2, with D unresolved. The CDR3 consists of 14 residues. CDR1 and CDR2 (germline): SGHKS, YYEKEE (reference sequence). Trimming cost V 0 bases and J 6 bases, with 9 bases left between them. The CDR3 DNA reads as TGTGCCAGCAGCTTGGAGGCAGGTGCCGGGGAGCTGTTTTTG. Protein: CASSLEAGAGELFL.

In regard to this clonotype: One base away lies a much larger clone, so this may be a sequencing read error. V and J are TRBV21-1 and TRBJ2-5; the listed D gene, TRBD1, was not tested against the DNA. TRBV21-1 is assigned pseudogene status. The CDR3 totals 19 residues. This chain's CDR3 is CASSLQGQGEPTGWETQYF. The CDR3 bases are TGTGCCAGCAGCCTCCAGGGACAGGGAGAGCCGACAGGGTGGGAGACCCAGTACTTC.

J is TRBJ2-7 and V is TRBV28, with 7 bases aligning to TRBD1. CDR3 length: 15 residues. Looked up from germline, CDR1 is MDHEN and CDR2 is SYDVKM. V shed 7 bases and J 3 bases; nucleotides not matched to a gene: 12. The CDR3 nucleotides are TGTGCCAGCAATTCAATGGGACAGAGATACTACGAGCAGTACTTC. The encoded protein is CASNSMGQRYYEQYF.

Regarding this clonotype: The CDR3 ends on some other residue instead of the conserved phenylalanine or tryptophan, so this is likely a read error. The CDR3 region has the DNA TGTGCCAGCAGCCACAGGGGTCGGATCAGTGAGCAGTTCCTC. Encoded protein: CASSHRGRISEQFL. This chain connects TRBV11-1 to TRBJ2-1; 7 bases line up with TRBD1. There are 14 residues in the CDR3. With V trimmed by 5 bases and J by 9 bases, 10 bases remained unmatched. Germline V gene lookup returns CDR1 SGHAT and CDR2 FQDESV (reference sequence).

About this clonotype: The junction differs from germline at one of its ends, possibly a read error. The V and J genes are TRBV12-3 or TRBV12-4 and TRBJ2-5; D is possibly TRBD2 (6 bases). There are 13 residues in the CDR3. CDR3 DNA: TGTACCAGTAGTTTAGCGGTTGGGGGGACCCAGTACTTC. It is translated as CTSSLAVGGTQYF.

Sample share makes this clonotype medium-sized. The genes are TRBV6-5 and TRBJ1-2, with unresolved D. V lost 8 bases and J 8 bases, leaving 12 bases between the germline ends. The germline gives CDR1 MNHEY, CDR2 SVGAGI. CDR3 length equals 11 residues. DNA for the CDR3: TGTGCCAGCTTGGGTTCAGAAGGCTACACCTTC. It specifies CASLGSEGYTF.

This clonotype was seen just once. Compared with germline, one end of the junction differs, possibly owing to a read error. This chain joins TRBV4-2 and TRBJ2-3; 10 positions match TRBD2. This CDR3 is 18 amino acids long. Per germline, CDR1 LGHNA and CDR2 YNFKEQ. The CDR3 DNA follows: TGTGCCACGAGCCAAGTGGCGCTTCTAGCGGGAGCGACAGATACGCAGTGTTTT. It yields the protein CATSQVALLAGATDTQCF.

In the case of this clonotype: The junction shows a germline mismatch at one end, possibly a read error. The chain is built from TRBV6-5 and TRBJ2-1; tentatively, D is TRBD2 (5 bases). The CDR3 runs 13 residues. Germline V gives CDR1 MNHEY, CDR2 SVGAGI. The CDR3 DNA reads TGTGTCAGCAGTGGACCGGGGAACAATGAGCAGTTCTTC. This translates into CVSSGPGNNEQFF.

As to this clonotype: The junction differs from germline at one of its ends, possibly a read error. The chain employs TRBV29-1 and TRBJ2-7; D unresolved. This CDR3 region has 11 residues. Germline CDR1 reads SQVTM; CDR2 reads ANQGSEA. The CDR3 here is CSVEDCYEQYF. The DNA for the CDR3 is TGCAGCGTAGAAGACTGCTACGAGCAGTACTTC.

This chain uses TRBV28 with TRBJ1-5, with D possibly being TRBD1 (5 bases). CDR1 is MDHEN, CDR2 SYDVKM, per germline. This CDR3 contains 14 residues. CDR3 region: CDNRKGEVNQPQHF. CDR3 sequence (DNA): TGTGACAACAGAAAAGGGGAAGTCAATCAGCCCCAGCATTTT. The whole variable domain, filled in from reference TRBV28 and TRBJ1-5, reads DVKVTQSSRYLVKRTGEKVFLECVQDMDHENMFWYRQDPGLGLRLIYFSYDVKMKEKGDIPEGYSVSREKKERFSLILESASTNQTSMYLCDNRKGEVNQPQHFGDGTRLSIL.

This clonotype appeared a few times. The rearrangement joins TRBV11-3 to TRBJ2-2; D assignment may be TRBD1 or TRBD2 (5 bases each). This CDR3 comprises 15 residues. Per the germline V gene, CDR1 is SGHNT and CDR2 is YENEEA. The ends were cut back, 5 bases at V and 5 bases at J, with 15 bases in the middle. The chain's CDR3 is CASSIGTPGTGELFF. CDR3 coding DNA: TGTGCCAGCAGCATTGGGACCCCAGGGACCGGGGAGCTGTTTTTT. Variable domain in full (rest from reference TRBV11-3 and TRBJ2-2): EAGVVQSPRYKIIEKKQPVAFWCNPISGHNTLYWYLQNLGQGPELLIRYENEEAVDDSQLPKDRFSAERLKGVDSTLKIQPAELGDSAVYLCASSIGTPGTGELFFGEGSRLTVL.

Details on this clonotype: Since no conserved phenylalanine or tryptophan closes the CDR3, a read error is the likely cause. The CDR3 DNA follows: TGTGCCAGCAGCTTAACCGGGACAACCTACATTGACCAGTTCATC. The encoded protein is CASSLTGTTYIDQFI. The chain couples TRBV11-1 to TRBJ2-1; D possibly corresponds to TRBD1 (6 bases). Germline V gene lookup returns CDR1 SGHAT and CDR2 FQDESV (reference sequence). V was pared by 2 bases and J by 13 bases, with 21 bases between. The CDR3 spans 15 residues.

In its sample, this clonotype was seen once. V and J are TRBV4-2 and TRBJ2-3, with 8 bases identical to TRBD2. Germline CDR1 LGHNA, CDR2 YNFKEQ. The CDR3 has 20 residues. The junction had 25 bases not matched to a gene; V was cut back by 10 bases and J by 1 base. In DNA, the CDR3 is TGTGCCAATAGCCATACCCCGGGACTAGATCTTAGGGGGGGCACAGATACGCAGTATTTT. Protein: CANSHTPGLDLRGGTDTQYF.

To note about this clonotype: A much more abundant neighbour one base away suggests this may be a read error. V is TRBV28 and J is TRBJ2-1; D unresolved. The CDR3 spans 13 residues. CDR1 and CDR2 from the germline V gene are MDHEN and SYDVKM. The CDR3 DNA follows: TGTGCCAGCAGGGAGACCTACTACGATGAGCAGTTCTTC. Amino acids: CASRETYYDEQFF.